This T cell receptor beta chain was sequenced during a study of T cells in Graves' hyperthyroidism and ophthalmopathy. This clonotype occurred a few times. V shed 6 bases and J shed 4 bases, with 6 bases lying between them. Germline V gene data show CDR1 as KGHDR and CDR2 as SFDVKD. The CDR3 is made up of 12 amino acids. RNA transcripts provided the source from which TCR beta CDR3 regions were amplified. Carried out on the TCR CDR3, a first-round RT-PCR used the HTBI primer set. TCRdb re-called the multiplex PCR reads with MiXCR, one entry per CDR3 protein. The sample shows 540,000 or so distinct CDR3 sequences, around 14% of them seen only once.

This clonotype was sampled from a woman under 40 with Graves' hyperthyroidism. The gene calls are TRBV24-1 and TRBJ2-1; the D gene is possibly TRBD1 (6 bases). Sequencing was carried out using blood. The CDR3 protein is CATSRGYNEQFF. The DNA of the CDR3 is TGTGCCACCAGTAGGGGGTACAATGAGCAGTTCTTC.